One sample yielded the 8 T cell receptor beta chains listed below, sequenced in a study of neoadjuvant anti-PD-1 for oral cavity cancer. Clones were read by immunoSEQ multiplex PCR, and TCRdb kept only the in-frame ones, dropping some. This sample has some 6,000 clones, with 50% to 60% found just once. This specimen consisted of tumor tissue, obtained before nivolumab (anti-PD-1) treatment. The receptor source for this set is a person aged 40 to 85 with oral cavity squamous cell carcinoma.

The gene calls are TRBV7-9 and TRBJ1-1; D gene ambiguous. The ends were cut back, 5 bases at V and 0 bases at J, with 13 bases in the middle. The CDR3 spans 15 residues. The germline gives CDR1 SEHNR, CDR2 FQNEAQ (reference sequence). The CDR3 here is CASSNYLALNTEAFF. CDR3 coding DNA: TGTGCCAGCAGCAACTACCTGGCCCTGAACACTGAAGCTTTCTTT.

V is TRBV13 and J is TRBJ1-1, with D maybe TRBD1 (5 bases). Trimming cost V 0 bases and J 5 bases, with 10 bases left between them. Germline lookup yields CDR1 PRHDT and CDR2 FYEKMQ (reference sequence). The CDR3 totals 14 residues. The CDR3 is CASSLGRGRTEAFF. DNA for the CDR3: TGTGCCAGCAGCTTAGGGCGGGGGAGAACTGAAGCTTTCTTT.

The genes are TRBV19 and TRBJ1-6; no clear D gene. This CDR3 comprises 13 residues. V lost 3 bases and J lost 12, with 12 bases in between. CDR1 and CDR2 (germline): LNHDA, SQIVND (reference sequence). The DNA of the CDR3 is TGTGCCAGTAGTATCGATCGCTTCCAACCCCTCCACTTT. The encoded protein is CASSIDRFQPLHF.

V and J are TRBV19 and TRBJ2-1; 14 positions agree with TRBD2. Losses at the gene ends were 3 bases for V and 6 bases for J; bases not matched to a gene: 4. Per germline, CDR1 LNHDA and CDR2 SQIVND (reference sequence). This CDR3 contains 16 residues. CDR3 nucleotides: TGTGCCAGTAGTATCGGGACTAGCGGGAGTTTCAATGAGCAGTTCTTC. Encoded protein: CASSIGTSGSFNEQFF.

The chain uses TRBV7-9 and TRBJ2-1, with D perhaps matching TRBD1 or TRBD2 (5 bases each). CDR3 size: 15 residues. Trimming took 1 base from V and 2 from J, leaving 9 bases between them. Per germline, CDR1 SEHNR and CDR2 FQNEAQ (reference sequence). This CDR3 is CASSLGGNPYNEQFF. The CDR3 DNA follows: TGTGCCAGCAGCTTAGGGGGGAACCCCTACAATGAGCAGTTCTTC.

The chain is built from TRBV6-5 and TRBJ2-7; D remains ambiguous. V was trimmed by 5 bases and J by 7 bases, leaving 12 bases between them. This CDR3 spans 12 amino acids. Germline CDR1 is MNHEY and CDR2 is SVGAGI. CDR3: CASSLGPTEQYF. The CDR3, as DNA: TGTGCCAGCAGTCTGGGTCCCACGGAGCAGTACTTC.

The CDR3 loop is CASSLESSRWENSYNEQFF. DNA of the CDR3: TGTGCCAGCAGCTTAGAGTCATCCCGTTGGGAGAACTCCTACAATGAGCAGTTCTTC. The chain employs TRBV7-8 and TRBJ2-1; possibly TRBD2 for D (5 bases). The CDR3 covers 19 residues. From germline, CDR1 is SGHVS and CDR2 FQNEAQ. With 1 base removed from V and 0 bases from J, the gap between germline ends came to 19 bases.

The chain couples TRBV30 to TRBJ2-1; 8 nucleotides line up with TRBD1. There are 15 residues in the CDR3. The J segment lost 8 bases and the V segment lost 0 bases, leaving 9 bases of the junction unmatched. Germline-derived CDR1 and CDR2 are GTSNPN and SVGIG (reference sequence). The DNA of the CDR3 is TGTGCCTGGAGTGTACAAAGGACAGGGTTCGATGAGCAGTTCTTC. Protein sequence: CAWSVQRTGFDEQFF.